This T cell receptor (beta chain) was sequenced in a study of immune cell composition in non-small cell lung cancer. Profiled with immunoSEQ multiplex PCR; TCRdb holds only in-frame clones, not every one. Among approximately 1,600 clones listed, about four fifths were seen once. V shed 3 bases and J shed 1 base, with 13 bases lying between them. This CDR3 contains 16 residues. Germline V gene data show CDR1 as MNHEY and CDR2 as SMNVEV (reference sequence). In addition, the sample was reused for a study of CD4 T cells in lung cancer.

The clonotype comes from a human donor with non-small cell lung cancer. The material sequenced was lung tumor tissue. This rearrangement joins TRBV27 to TRBJ2-4; D is undetermined. CDR3 in amino acids: CASSFEYATAKNIQYF. CDR3 sequence (DNA): TGTGCCAGCAGTTTCGAGTATGCCACGGCCAAAAACATTCAGTACTTC.